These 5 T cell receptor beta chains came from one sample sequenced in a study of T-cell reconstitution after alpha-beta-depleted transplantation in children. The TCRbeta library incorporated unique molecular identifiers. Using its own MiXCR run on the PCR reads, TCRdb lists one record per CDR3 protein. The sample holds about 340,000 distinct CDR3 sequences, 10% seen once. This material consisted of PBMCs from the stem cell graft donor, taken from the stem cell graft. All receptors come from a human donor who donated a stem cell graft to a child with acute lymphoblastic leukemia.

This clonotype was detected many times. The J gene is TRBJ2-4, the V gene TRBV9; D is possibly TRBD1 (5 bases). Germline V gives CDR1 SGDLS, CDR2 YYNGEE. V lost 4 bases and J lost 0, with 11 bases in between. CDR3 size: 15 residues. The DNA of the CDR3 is TGTGCCAGCAGCAGGGGAAGGGGAGCCAAAAACATTCAGTACTTC. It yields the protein CASSRGRGAKNIQYF.

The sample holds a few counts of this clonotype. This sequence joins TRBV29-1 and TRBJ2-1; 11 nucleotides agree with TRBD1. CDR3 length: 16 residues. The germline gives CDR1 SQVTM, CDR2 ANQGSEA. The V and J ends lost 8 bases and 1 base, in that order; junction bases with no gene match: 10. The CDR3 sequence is CSYATDRGLSYNEQFF. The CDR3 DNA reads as TGCAGCTACGCCACGGACAGGGGGCTGTCCTACAATGAGCAGTTCTTC.

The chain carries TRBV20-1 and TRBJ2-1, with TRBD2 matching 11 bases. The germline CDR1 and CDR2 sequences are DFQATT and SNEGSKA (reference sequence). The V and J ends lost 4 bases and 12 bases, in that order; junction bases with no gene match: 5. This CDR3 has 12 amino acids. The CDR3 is CSAITSGRGQFF. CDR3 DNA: TGCAGTGCTATCACTAGCGGGAGAGGGCAGTTCTTC.

CDR3 protein: CASSQGLFRTEETQYF. The CDR3 DNA is TGCGCCAGCAGCCAAGGACTTTTCAGGACAGAAGAGACCCAGTACTTC. The genes are TRBV4-1 and TRBJ2-5, with D possibly being TRBD1 (6 bases). Trimming removed 1 base at V and 3 bases at J, with 15 bases between. In germline, CDR1 is MGHRA, CDR2 YSYEKL. This CDR3 comprises 16 residues.

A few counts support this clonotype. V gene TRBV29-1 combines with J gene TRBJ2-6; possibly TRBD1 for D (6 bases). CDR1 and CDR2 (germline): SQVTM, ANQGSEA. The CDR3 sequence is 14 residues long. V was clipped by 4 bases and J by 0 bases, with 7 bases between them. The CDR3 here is CSVGDTSGANVLTF. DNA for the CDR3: TGCAGCGTTGGGGACACCTCTGGGGCCAACGTCCTGACTTTC.